These T cell receptor beta chains were read from a single sample in a study of CD8 T cells in ankylosing spondylitis. TCRdb itself ran the 5' RACE reads through MiXCR, one entry per CDR3 protein. The sample yields roughly 220,000 distinct CDR3 sequences, 18% seen once. Sequencing was carried out using blood, either unsorted or a sorted T cell fraction (not recorded which). These receptors all stem from a male donor with ankylosing spondylitis. The conserved cysteine and the conserved F or W are not part of the CDR3 here.

j_gene | len | v_gene | CDR3aa
TRBJ2-1 | 15 | TRBV3-1 | ASSQALREADYNEQF
TRBJ2-7 | 12 | TRBV6-1 | ASSAAPGTYEQY
TRBJ2-3 | 12 | TRBV4-2 | ASSQVQISDTQY
TRBJ2-7 | 12 | TRBV7-9 | ASSGDNTVPEQY
TRBJ1-6 | 12 | TRBV6-1 | ASTETGIPSPLH
TRBJ1-1 | 10 | TRBV19 | ASSIGAAEAF
TRBJ2-1 | 12 | TRBV12-3/TRBV12-4 | ASSLGRGGNEQF
TRBJ2-7 | 11 | TRBV12-3/TRBV12-4 | ASSAGLANEQY
TRBJ1-4 | 11 | TRBV7-6 | ASSPPRGEKLF
TRBJ2-3 | 16 | TRBV7-3 | ASSSGSSGTGFDDTQY
TRBJ2-2 | 16 | TRBV5-1 | ASSQGTSGSLHTGELF
TRBJ1-5 | 14 | TRBV7-2 | ASSLGRGTSNQPQH
TRBJ2-3 | 14 | TRBV7-3 | ASSPQSNLVLDTQY
TRBJ2-1 | 11 | TRBV5-6 | ASSLGGAYEQF
TRBJ2-7 | 13 | TRBV27 | ASSPLQGVSYEQY
TRBJ2-1 | 15 | TRBV7-9 | ASRPQLPLAGYNEQF
TRBJ2-1 | 12 | TRBV7-9 | ASSIGLPHNEQF
TRBJ1-1 | 13 | TRBV7-6 | ASSYRATGITEAF
TRBJ2-1 | 12 | TRBV27 | ASSLWGSANEQF
TRBJ1-1 | 17 | TRBV5-6 | ASSLSLGLSFHGNTEAF
TRBJ1-2 | 11 | TRBV4-1 | ASSQDEVEGYT
TRBJ2-1 | 10 | TRBV13 | ASSPPQDEQF
TRBJ2-2 | 14 | TRBV4-3 | ASSQDWQGATGELF
TRBJ2-1 | 11 | TRBV25-1 | ASRESGYNEQF
TRBJ1-1 | 11 | TRBV20-1 | SGRPQGRTEAF
TRBJ2-1 | 12 | TRBV19 | ASRVSIGYNEQF
TRBJ2-7 | 12 | TRBV4-3 | ASSAGQGSYEQY
TRBJ2-1 | 16 | TRBV20-1 | SARVRGREGMLYNEQF
TRBJ2-7 | 12 | TRBV20-1 | SASRDITSGEQY
TRBJ1-5 | 11 | TRBV6-2/TRBV6-3 | ATKGHFNHPQH
TRBJ2-1 | 12 | TRBV30 | ACPLAGESNEQF
TRBJ2-3 | 14 | TRBV10-3 | AISDPGLENTDTQY
TRBJ2-7 | 12 | TRBV12-3/TRBV12-4 | ASSFQGYSYEQY
TRBJ2-2 | 13 | TRBV7-9 | ASSQTGGSTGELF
TRBJ2-4 | 14 | TRBV12-3/TRBV12-4 | ASSLAPGPTYGIQY
TRBJ2-1 | 12 | TRBV7-8 | ASSLLTGDREQF